Below are 16 T cell receptor beta chains sequenced from a single sample in a study of T cells after posttransplantation cyclophosphamide. TCRdb's table, derived via immunoSEQ multiplex PCR, lists solely in-frame clones and lacks some. The table includes roughly 23,000 clones, around 89% detected once. Methotrexate plus calcineurin inhibitor accompanied controls' myeloablative marrow transplants; sampling was 1 year later. Source: PBMCs, taken after an allogeneic stem cell transplant with a calcineurin inhibitor and methotrexate. The origin of the receptors is a female patient in her forties or fifties who received an allogeneic stem cell transplant from an unrelated donor, was CMV-positive, and had chronic GVHD only. Part of the T cell pool may stem from the graft donor.

This sequence joins TRBV6-5 and TRBJ2-3; a weak D match, TRBD2 (6 bases). Germline CDR1 and CDR2: MNHEY and SVGAGI. Between the trimmed V and J ends, which lost 0 bases and 2 bases, there was a span of 9 bases. CDR3 size: 15 residues. DNA for the CDR3: TGTGCCAGCAGTTACTCACGGGGGAACACAGATACGCAGTATTTT. Residues: CASSYSRGNTDTQYF.

The chain carries TRBV30 and TRBJ1-3; D call uncertain. CDR1 and CDR2 from the germline V gene are GTSNPN and SVGIG (reference sequence). The CDR3 is made up of 13 amino acids. V was clipped by 3 bases and J by 0 bases, with 6 bases between them. CDR3: CAWSRSSGNTIYF. The DNA for the CDR3 is TGTGCCTGGAGCAGAAGCTCTGGAAACACCATATATTTT.

This chain uses TRBV7-3 with TRBJ2-3, with TRBD1 as a possible D gene (6 bases). The CDR3 runs 15 residues. The V gene's germline CDR1 is SGHTA and CDR2 FQGTGA. V lost 3 bases and J 1 base, leaving 11 bases between the germline ends. CDR3 loop: CASSFQPGGTDTQYF. DNA of the CDR3: TGTGCCAGCAGCTTTCAACCAGGGGGCACAGATACGCAGTATTTT. The variable domain in full, with the rest retrieved from reference TRBV7-3 and TRBJ2-3, is GAGVSQTPSNKVTEKGKYVELRCDPISGHTALYWYRQSLGQGPEFLIYFQGTGAADDSGLPNDRFFAVRPEGSVSTLKIQRTERGDSAVYLCASSFQPGGTDTQYFGPGTRLTVL.

The CDR3 is CASSSESDVLAGYWDEQYF. The CDR3 DNA reads as TGTGCCAGCAGTTCCGAATCCGATGTGCTAGCGGGTTATTGGGACGAGCAGTACTTC. The V gene is TRBV28, the J gene TRBJ2-7, with 8 bases identical to TRBD2. CDR1 and CDR2 from the germline V gene are MDHEN and SYDVKM. Trimming at V came to 4 bases and at J to 5 bases, leaving 22 bases not matched to a gene. There are 19 residues in the CDR3.

This clone was observed once. V usage is TRBV4-1 and J usage is TRBJ1-5; D remains unclear. The germline V and J ends were trimmed by 1 base and 5 bases, with 9 bases remaining between them. Germline V lookup: CDR1 MGHRA, CDR2 YSYEKL. This CDR3 has 14 residues. CDR3 nucleotide sequence: TGCGCCAGCAGCCAAGTAGGCAGGTATCAGCCCCAGCATTTT. As protein: CASSQVGRYQPQHF.

The chain is built from TRBV28 and TRBJ2-5, with 7 bases lining up with TRBD2. The J segment lost 1 base and the V segment lost 7 bases, leaving 3 bases of the junction unmatched. The V gene's germline CDR1 is MDHEN and CDR2 SYDVKM. The CDR3 totals 13 residues. CDR3 loop: CASKASGQETQYF. CDR3 sequence (DNA): TGTGCCAGCAAGGCTAGCGGCCAAGAGACCCAGTACTTC.

This clone was counted only a few times. V usage is TRBV2 and J usage is TRBJ1-1, with D possibly matching TRBD1 (6 bases). CDR3 size: 14 residues. The V gene lost 6 bases and the J gene lost 5 bases, with 16 bases spanning the gap. CDR1 and CDR2 (germline): SNHLY, FYNNEI. The CDR3 reads CASRRAGEGTEAFF. The CDR3 region has the DNA TGTGCCAGCAGACGGGCAGGGGAGGGGACTGAAGCTTTCTTT.

With respect to this clone: Other DNA sequences of this sample code for an identical CDR3. The chain joins TRBV28 to TRBJ2-2; 9 bases agree with TRBD2. Trimming at V came to 7 bases and at J to 11 bases, leaving 14 bases not matched to a gene. The CDR3 covers 15 residues. Germline lookup yields CDR1 MDHEN and CDR2 SYDVKM. The CDR3 loop is CASTRPGTSSGELFF. In nucleotides, the CDR3 is TGTGCCAGCACCCGCCCTGGGACTAGCAGCGGAGAGCTGTTTTTT.

This chain joins TRBV12-5 and TRBJ2-1, with TRBD2 as a possible D gene (6 bases). The CDR3 totals 17 residues. Germline assignment: CDR1 LGHNT and CDR2 FRNRAP. V was pared by 4 bases and J by 3 bases, with 19 bases between. Written as DNA, the CDR3 is TGTGCTAGTGGTTCTAACCTGGGACTGGAACTCTACAATGAGCAGTTCTTC. Its protein product is CASGSNLGLELYNEQFF.

The gene calls are TRBV7-2 and TRBJ2-1; the D gene is possibly TRBD2 (6 bases). Germline lookup yields CDR1 SGHTA and CDR2 FQGNSA. This CDR3 comprises 13 residues. The ends were cut back, 7 bases at V and 1 base at J, with 8 bases in the middle. CDR3 DNA: TGTGCCAGCATCGGGGGTTCCTACAATGAGCAGTTCTTC. Protein: CASIGGSYNEQFF.

The chain carries TRBV11-3 and TRBJ2-3; maybe TRBD2 (6 bases). Trimming pared 0 bases from V and 1 base from J, leaving 11 bases between. Germline CDR1 and CDR2: SGHNT and YENEEA. The CDR3 spans 16 residues. The CDR3 sequence is CASSLDGLAGTDTQYF. The CDR3, as DNA: TGTGCCAGCAGCTTAGATGGTTTAGCGGGCACAGATACGCAGTATTTT.

The J gene is TRBJ2-5, the V gene TRBV18; 9 nucleotides align to TRBD2. The DNA end favors TRBJ2-7, so the J call may be wrong. Germline V gives CDR1 KGHSH, CDR2 LQKENI. The CDR3 runs to 15 residues. This CDR3 reads CASSPASGMANEQYF. The CDR3 DNA reads as TGTGCCAGCTCACCAGCTAGCGGGATGGCAAACGAGCAGTACTTC.

J is TRBJ2-2 and V is TRBV7-2; 11 bases agree with TRBD2. Germline assignment: CDR1 SGHTA and CDR2 FQGNSA. The CDR3 length is 16 residues. Trimming at V came to 5 bases and at J to 1 base, leaving 3 bases not matched to a gene. The CDR3 DNA reads as TGTGCCAGCAGCCCTACTAGCGGGAGGAACACCGGGGAGCTGTTTTTT. Encoded protein: CASSPTSGRNTGELFF.

The chain combines TRBV4-3 with TRBJ2-7; TRBD2 aligns across 7 bases. The CDR3 length is 16 residues. The V gene's germline CDR1 is LGHNA and CDR2 YSLEER. The junction had 6 bases not matched to a gene; V was cut back by 1 base and J by 0 bases. The CDR3 loop reads CASSQGASGTSYEQYF. CDR3 bases: TGCGCCAGCAGCCAAGGGGCTAGCGGTACCTCCTACGAGCAGTACTTC.

The gene calls are TRBV2 and TRBJ2-7, with 8 bases lining up with TRBD1. Germline CDR1 reads SNHLY; CDR2 reads FYNNEI. CDR3 length equals 15 residues. J was trimmed by 3 bases and V by 6 bases; bases with no gene match: 10. The CDR3 region has the DNA TGTGCCAGCAGACTCATCAGGGGGCGCGACTACGAGCAGTACTTC. This gives the protein CASRLIRGRDYEQYF.

The chain links TRBV7-2 to TRBJ2-7; TRBD1 aligns across 7 bases. The germline gives CDR1 SGHTA, CDR2 FQGNSA. This CDR3 region has 15 residues. J gave up 0 bases and V 2 bases, and 4 bases lay outside the gene matches. This chain's CDR3 is CASSLRQGTSYEQYF. The DNA of the CDR3 is TGTGCCAGCAGCTTAAGACAGGGAACCTCCTACGAGCAGTACTTC.